The source of this T cell receptor (beta chain) is a study of T-cell memory formation after mild COVID-19. One entry per CDR3 protein, called by TCRdb with MiXCR from the 5' RACE reads. The profile covers 49,000 or so distinct CDR3 sequences, with roughly 7% appearing a single time and roughly 1.5% taken by the ten largest. Germline CDR1 SGHNT, CDR2 YYREEE (reference sequence). The CDR3 spans 16 residues. Trimming left V 4 bases short and J 0 bases short, with 13 bases between. This clonotype has more than one count but fewer than ten. The sequenced sample consisted of PBMCs or a T cell subset sorted from them (not recorded which). The chain couples TRBV5-4 to TRBJ2-2; no reliable D call. The sequence derives from a man aged 18 to 30 who had mild COVID-19 (a few samples of this study predate the infection). Cell type and time point are not known. This CDR3 is CASSPSQRSNTGELFF. The CDR3 DNA follows: TGTGCCAGCAGCCCTAGTCAGAGATCGAACACCGGGGAGCTGTTTTTT.